One TCR beta chain is described in this entry. Its specific antigen is unknown. Mismatch with germline at one junction end may stem from a read error. The record originates from a study of spatial heterogeneity in lung cancer (dated by TCRdb to about 2019). Background for the entire study: Beta-chain transcripts were consistently detected in greater numbers than alpha-chain transcripts, which likely reflected higher beta-chain transcript abundance. In the raw uncorrected reads, each unique combination of TCR and UMI appeared more than ten times on average. At surgery, both alpha and beta chains were TCR-sequenced in about 200 tumor regions, fewer than 80 matched nontumor lung samples and 56 PBMC samples. Nonsynonymous mutation counts, determined by whole-exome sequencing of tumor tissue, were related to TCR repertoire features. The study quantitatively compared TCR alpha and beta repertoires across multiple tumor regions, matched nontumor lung and blood in non-small cell lung cancer. The research as a whole found: Ubiquitous expanded tumor TCRs were detected in blood more often at tumor resection than at routine follow-up. Confirming at a functional level the hypothesis that regional TCRs recognize regional mutations was considered to require additional single-cell paired TCR alpha and beta sequencing.

The CDR3 numbers 12 residues from cysteine through phenylalanine. Just CDR3 DNA is preserved here, 36 bases in frame from base 1. Interpreted using the paper, the time point label stands for: sample taken at primary tumor resection. TCR sequencing used whole RNA extracted from tumor and nontumor lung tissue, or from cryopreserved PBMC samples, without cell sorting. The donors were about 65 patients from the lung TRACERx cohort who had early-stage, untreated non-small cell lung cancer. A patient was chosen for TCR sequencing only when enough RNA was available from at least two tumor regions. The library was built by means of 5' RACE. Sequencing relied on a NextSeq 500. The TCR library protocol attached a unique molecular identifier to each TCR cDNA molecule to allow correction of PCR and sequencing errors. The authors' pipeline ran thus. TCR identification, UMI-based error correction and CDR3 extraction were performed with Decombinator tools. TCRs above a frequency of 2 per 1,000, corresponding to the top 1% of the tumor frequency distribution, were defined as expanded. Each repertoire was subsampled 100 times to 5,000 TCRs, after which Renyi diversity was computed with the R vegan package. CDR3 similarity networks were built from amino acid triplet string-kernel similarity, with CDR3s being connected when pairwise similarity was above 0.82. TCRdb took the public reads, trimmed them with fastp at Q25, ran MiXCR for clone calling and kept in-frame beta chains. Rows matching on CDR3 protein sequence are summarized as one entry with the most common DNA and genes. TCRdb's processing, not the study's, gives the V and J calls here. Present in this sample are fewer than 4,500 distinct CDR3 sequences, about 17% of which were seen just once. Just over 70% of the sample comes from the top ten.

This TCR was recovered from a male donor with early-stage non-small cell lung cancer. Sequencing used PBMCs, obtained at surgery. The rearrangement combines TRBV12-3 or TRBV12-4 with TRBJ1-6, with TRBD1 perhaps the D gene, on 6 matching bases. The CDR3 region: CTSRLGGSPLHF. Read as DNA, the sequence is TGTACCAGCAGATTGGGGGGCTCACCCCTCCACTTT.